This is a list of T cell receptor beta chains from one sample in a study of shared clonotypes between healthy human individuals. Here immunoSEQ multiplex PCR was the method, and the copy in TCRdb shows in-frame clones only, minus some. The sample has roughly 2.2 million clones; over 85% are singletons. The source material was naive CD4+ T cells from PBMCs. These receptors originate from a man between 18 and 29 years old in good health. Some clones in this sample may be carry-over from other donors' samples. The CDR3 runs from the conserved cysteine through the conserved F or W. A D gene is named only where the DNA matches it firmly. Some rows have no size entry. The others give once, few or many, or a class for an expanded clone.

j_gene,d_gene,abundance,v_gene,CDR3aa,CDR3nt
TRBJ2-3,TRBD1,-,TRBV5-1,CASSLTGTESTDTQYF,TGCGCCAGCAGCTTGACCGGGACAGAGAGCACAGATACGCAGTATTTT
TRBJ2-7,-,once,TRBV5-1,CASSLEPLTYEQYF,TGCGCCAGCAGCTTGGAACCCCTTACCTACGAGCAGTACTTC
TRBJ2-1,TRBD2,-,TRBV7-9,CASSSILAARNNEQFF,TGTGCCAGCAGCTCTATACTAGCGGCCCGTAACAATGAGCAGTTCTTC
TRBJ1-5,-,-,TRBV28,CASGTGTAKDSNQPQHF,TGTGCCAGCGGAACCGGGACCGCGAAGGATAGCAATCAGCCCCAGCATTTT
TRBJ2-7,TRBD1,-,TRBV5-6,CASSLTGGLDEQYF,TGTGCCAGCAGCTTAACAGGGGGCCTCGACGAGCAGTACTTC
TRBJ2-2,-,-,TRBV29-1,CSAGFGGPGELFF,TGCAGCGCAGGGTTCGGGGGGCCCGGGGAGCTGTTTTTT
TRBJ1-2,-,once,TRBV28,CASSLSNYGYTF,TGTGCCAGCAGTTTATCGAACTATGGCTACACCTTC
TRBJ2-1,TRBD2,-,TRBV5-4,CASSLGLAGGNEQFF,TGTGCCAGCAGCTTGGGCCTAGCGGGGGGGAATGAGCAGTTCTTC
TRBJ2-5,-,-,TRBV28,CASSLRQQETQYF,TGTGCCAGCAGCCTAAGACAGCAAGAGACCCAGTACTTC
TRBJ2-3,TRBD2,-,TRBV19,CASKGSGRALEDTQYF,TGTGCCAGTAAGGGATCGGGGAGGGCTCTTGAGGATACGCAGTATTTT
TRBJ2-1,TRBD1,-,TRBV6-5,CASSYSGDRAQFF,TGTGCCAGCAGTTACTCTGGGGACAGGGCGCAGTTCTTC
TRBJ2-5,-,-,TRBV5-1,CASSLSVQETQYF,TGCGCCAGCAGCTTGAGTGTCCAAGAGACCCAGTACTTC
TRBJ1-5,-,few,TRBV5-6,CASSSTGSGNQPQHF,TGTGCCAGCAGCTCGACAGGCTCTGGCAATCAGCCCCAGCATTTT
TRBJ1-5,TRBD1,-,TRBV28,CASSYRTGDIQPQHF,TGTGCCAGCAGTTATCGCACAGGGGATATTCAGCCCCAGCATTTT
TRBJ2-7,-,-,TRBV5-1,CASSQDGQIAYEQYF,TGCGCCAGCAGCCAGGATGGGCAGATAGCCTACGAGCAGTACTTC
TRBJ2-1,-,-,TRBV7-2,CASSLDGGLGEQFF,TGTGCCAGCAGCTTAGATGGGGGGCTGGGTGAGCAGTTCTTC
TRBJ2-7,-,-,TRBV12-2,CASRLGTFSYEQYF,TGTGCAAGTCGCTTGGGGACTTTTAGCTACGAGCAGTACTTC
TRBJ2-3,-,once,TRBV30,CACQNTRTQYF,TGTGCCTGTCAGAATACTCGAACGCAGTATTTT
TRBJ2-1,-,-,TRBV7-3,CASSPSSGDNEQFF,TGTGCCAGCAGCCCTAGTAGCGGAGACAATGAGCAGTTCTTC
TRBJ1-1,TRBD1,-,TRBV10-1,CASSETDRAKAFF,TGCGCCAGCAGTGAAACCGACAGGGCGAAAGCTTTCTTT
TRBJ2-3,-,-,TRBV9,CATAEGGGTDTQYF,TGTGCCACCGCCGAAGGGGGAGGCACAGATACGCAGTATTTT
TRBJ2-1,TRBD2,-,TRBV27,CASSLSGLAGGQGNEQFF,TGTGCCAGCAGTTTATCCGGACTAGCGGGAGGACAGGGCAATGAGCAGTTCTTC
TRBJ1-2,TRBD1,-,TRBV9,CASSSRDRGAYGYTF,TGTGCCAGCAGCTCCCGGGACAGGGGCGCCTATGGCTACACCTTC